A selection of T cell receptor beta chains follows, all from one sample in a study of T cell repertoires in cytomegalovirus infection. TCRdb passed the reads through MiXCR, listing each CDR3 protein once. Altogether about a million distinct CDR3 sequences are present, roughly 30% being singletons, with the ten largest covering about an eighth. The antigens for these receptors are not known. Here the sequenced sample was cultured CD8+ T cells from PBMCs, taken from culture after CMV antigen stimulation. These receptors were collected from a human donor in good health (CMV status not recorded). Some clones in this sample may be carry-over from other donors' samples. CDR3s include the opening cysteine and the closing phenylalanine or tryptophan. D genes are given only for firm matches. Expanded clones are given a class, and other clones once, few, many or no size at all.

V gene	D gene	J gene	clone size	CDR3 DNA	CDR3 protein
TRBV29-1	NA	TRBJ2-2	NA	TGCAGCGTTGATGACGGGGAGCTGTTTTTT	CSVDDGELFF
TRBV5-1	NA	TRBJ1-1	few	TGCGCCAGCAGCTCGGTCGCTCAGGAGTACCTGGACACTGAAGCTTTCTTT	CASSSVAQEYLDTEAFF
TRBV7-6	TRBD2	TRBJ2-1	many	TGTGCCAGCAGCTTATATAGCGGGGGTACTTGGGATGAGCAGTTCTTC	CASSLYSGGTWDEQFF
TRBV6-6	TRBD1	TRBJ2-2	NA	TGTGCCAGCAACCTACAGGGGGCAGGCACCGGGGAGCTGTTTTTT	CASNLQGAGTGELFF
TRBV19	NA	TRBJ2-5	NA	TGTGCCAGTAGTAGATTTCTCCGGGACGCTAGCCAAGAGACCCAGTACTTC	CASSRFLRDASQETQYF
TRBV6-5	TRBD2	TRBJ2-7	NA	TGTGCCAGCAGAACTGACGCGGGGGACCCCTACGAGCAGTACTTC	CASRTDAGDPYEQYF
TRBV11-2	NA	TRBJ2-1	few	TGTGCCAGTGGACGGGCATCCTACAATGAGCAGTTCTTC	CASGRASYNEQFF
TRBV7-6	NA	TRBJ1-3	NA	TGTGCCAGCAGCTTAATCTCCGGAATCTCTGGAAACACCATATATTTT	CASSLISGISGNTIYF
TRBV7-2	NA	TRBJ2-1	many	TGTGCCAGCAGCTTCGGGGGGCCGAACTACAATGAGCAGTTCTTC	CASSFGGPNYNEQFF
TRBV7-6	TRBD1	TRBJ2-1	many	TGTGCCAGCAGCTCTACCGGGACAGGGGTGCCCTACAATGAGCAGTTCTTC	CASSSTGTGVPYNEQFF
TRBV20-1	TRBD1	TRBJ1-1	few	TGCAGTGCTAGAGGGGTTTCGGACAGGGGCTTAACTGAAGCTTTCTTT	CSARGVSDRGLTEAFF
TRBV29-1	NA	TRBJ2-1	NA	TGCAGCGTTGAGACCCCAAAAAGCTCCTACAATGAGCAGTTCTTC	CSVETPKSSYNEQFF
TRBV29-1	TRBD1	TRBJ2-1	NA	TGCAGCGCAGTGGGACAGGGTATAGATGAGCAGTTCTTC	CSAVGQGIDEQFF
TRBV6-2/TRBV6-3	NA	TRBJ2-1	few	TGTGCCAGCAGTTACGTGGGGGAGTCCTACAATGAGCAGTTCTTC	CASSYVGESYNEQFF
TRBV5-5	NA	TRBJ1-6	NA	TGTGCCAGCAGCTCGGACTGGAGCTCCTATAATTCACCCCTCCACTTT	CASSSDWSSYNSPLHF
TRBV15	TRBD1	TRBJ2-7	few	TGTGCCACCAGAGGGGACAGAGTACACGAGCAGTACTTC	CATRGDRVHEQYF
TRBV24-1	TRBD1	TRBJ2-1	NA	TGTGCCACCAAGGGCGGCGGGGGACAGGGGCAGTTCTTC	CATKGGGGQGQFF
TRBV7-6	NA	TRBJ2-5	NA	TGTGCCAGCAGCTTATTGGGCTCCCGAGAGACCCAGTACTTC	CASSLLGSRETQYF
TRBV12-3/TRBV12-4	TRBD1	TRBJ1-5	many	TGTGCCAGCAGTCACAGGGGAATTCACCAGCCCCAGCATTTT	CASSHRGIHQPQHF
TRBV7-9	NA	TRBJ2-2	few	TGTGCCAGCAGCTTATTATTAGGCGGGGCCCGCACCGGGGAGCTGTTTTTT	CASSLLLGGARTGELFF